These 9 T cell receptor beta chains were all obtained from the same sample, sequenced in a study of blood T cells in healthy people across ages. The authors ran a second PCR of about 7 to 12 cycles using a sample-barcoded 5' primer and a J-beta primer mix. MiXCR was run by TCRdb on the 5' RACE reads, yielding one entry per CDR3 protein. The sample shows hundreds of thousands of distinct CDR3 sequences, 49% of them seen only once. Sample: blood. Receptor source: a woman aged 55 to 70 in good health.

The chain employs TRBV20-1 and TRBJ2-7; D gene ambiguous. The CDR3 loop spans 12 amino acids. CDR1 and CDR2 (germline): DFQATT, SNEGSKA (reference sequence). V was trimmed by 3 bases and J by 2 bases, leaving 8 bases between them. CDR3 in amino acids: CSASSAAYEQYF. The CDR3, as DNA: TGCAGTGCTAGCTCGGCAGCCTACGAGCAGTACTTC.

In the case of this clonotype: A read error may be the cause here, since a much bigger clone is one base away. The J gene is TRBJ2-7, the V gene TRBV28; 7 bases agree with TRBD1. CDR1 and CDR2 (germline): MDHEN, SYDVKM. V shed 5 bases and J 0 bases; nucleotides not matched to a gene: 7. The CDR3 consists of 15 residues. In DNA, the CDR3 is TGTGCCAGCAGTAACCGGGACAGTCACTCCTACGAGCAGTACTTC. This translates into CASSNRDSHSYEQYF.

This clonotype was found a few times. The chain links TRBV7-2 to TRBJ1-6; a possible D gene is TRBD1 (5 bases). This CDR3 comprises 14 residues. The germline V gene encodes CDR1 SGHTA and CDR2 FQGNSA. Trimming took 5 bases from V and 7 from J, leaving 12 bases between them. CDR3 in DNA: TGTGCCAGCAGCACAAGGGACGGGAATTCACCCCTCCACTTT. As protein: CASSTRDGNSPLHF.

The genes are TRBV2 and TRBJ1-2; no firm D call. The CDR3 is 15 residues long. Germline V lookup: CDR1 SNHLY, CDR2 FYNNEI. V lost 2 bases and J 4 bases, leaving 14 bases between the germline ends. The DNA for the CDR3 is TGTGCCAGCAGTGAAATCGTCTCCACGCCCTATGGCTACACCTTC. Translation gives CASSEIVSTPYGYTF.

This clonotype has a handful of counts. The chain joins TRBV3-1 to TRBJ2-7; D may be TRBD1 (5 bases). CDR3 size: 13 residues. V lost 4 bases, J lost 5 bases, and 12 bases lay in between. Germline loops: CDR1 LGHDT, CDR2 YNNKEL (reference sequence). The CDR3 reads CASSRGRRDEQYF. DNA of the CDR3: TGTGCCAGCAGCCGGGGCCGCAGAGACGAGCAGTACTTC.

The chain employs TRBV7-2 and TRBJ2-1; D tentatively reads TRBD1 or TRBD2 (6 bases each). The germline CDR1 and CDR2 sequences are SGHTA and FQGNSA. The CDR3 sequence is 14 residues long. V lost 0 bases, J lost 7 bases, and 10 bases lay in between. The DNA for the CDR3 is TGTGCCAGCAGCTTAGCTCCGGGGGCGAATGAGCAGTTCTTC. Protein sequence: CASSLAPGANEQFF.

The genes are TRBV4-2 and TRBJ2-5, with TRBD2 identical over 10 bases. The CDR3 covers 14 residues. The germline CDR1 and CDR2 sequences are LGHNA and YNFKEQ. Trimming removed 4 bases from V and 5 bases from J; junction bases left unmatched: 4. The CDR3 DNA is TGTGCCAGCAGCCCAAAGGGACTAGCGGAGACCCAGTACTTC. Translating gives CASSPKGLAETQYF.

This clonotype was observed a few times. The chain employs TRBV7-2 and TRBJ1-2; D remains unclear. This CDR3 comprises 14 residues. Germline V gene sequence: CDR1 SGHTA, CDR2 FQGNSA. V gave up 1 base and J gave up 2 bases, with 8 bases separating them. The CDR3 protein is CASSLVPGNYGYTF. The DNA for the CDR3 is TGTGCCAGCAGCTTAGTGCCGGGGAACTATGGCTACACCTTC.

J is TRBJ1-1 and V is TRBV28, with D possibly being TRBD1 (5 bases). This CDR3 has 17 amino acids. CDR1 is MDHEN, CDR2 SYDVKM, per germline. V lost 5 bases and J 0 bases, leaving 19 bases between the germline ends. The CDR3 bases are TGTGCCAGCAGTCCCAGCGGACACAGGCCGATGAACACTGAAGCTTTCTTT. Protein sequence: CASSPSGHRPMNTEAFF.